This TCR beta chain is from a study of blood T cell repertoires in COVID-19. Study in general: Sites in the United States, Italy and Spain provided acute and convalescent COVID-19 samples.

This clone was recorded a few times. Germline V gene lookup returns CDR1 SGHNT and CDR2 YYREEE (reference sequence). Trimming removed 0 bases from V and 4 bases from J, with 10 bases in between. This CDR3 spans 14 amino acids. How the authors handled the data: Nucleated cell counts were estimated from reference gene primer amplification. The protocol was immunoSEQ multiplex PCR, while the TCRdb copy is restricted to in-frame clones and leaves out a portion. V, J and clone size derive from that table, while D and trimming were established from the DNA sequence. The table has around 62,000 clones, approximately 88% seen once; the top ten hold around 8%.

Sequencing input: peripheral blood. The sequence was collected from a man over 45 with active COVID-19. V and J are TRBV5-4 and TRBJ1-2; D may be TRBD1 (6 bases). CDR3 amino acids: CASSLAPGAYGYTF. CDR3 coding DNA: TGTGCCAGCAGCTTGGCCCCAGGGGCCTATGGCTACACCTTC.